This is a list of T cell receptor beta chains from one sample in a study of blood T cell repertoires in COVID-19. The table came from immunoSEQ multiplex PCR; TCRdb's copy has only in-frame clones and leaves some out. Here the sample spans fewer than 350,000 clones, 90% being singletons. Specimen: peripheral blood. Receptors were obtained from a woman younger than 45 with COVID-19, enrolled during active disease. CDR3s include the opening cysteine and the closing phenylalanine or tryptophan. The D gene is left open where the match is weak. The listing skips clone size in some rows; elsewhere it reads once, few, many or a size class.

TRBV2	TRBJ1-4	once	.	TGTGCCAGCAAGAGGCAGGGGAGAATCGGTGAAAAACTGTTTTTT	CASKRQGRIGEKLFF
TRBV9	TRBJ2-1	once	.	TGTGCCAGCAGCGTTTTAGGGAGCTCCTACAATGAGCAGTTCTTC	CASSVLGSSYNEQFF
TRBV18	TRBJ1-1	.	.	TGTGCCAGCTCACCCGTACAGGACACTGAAGCTTTCTTT	CASSPVQDTEAFF
TRBV28	TRBJ2-6	.	TRBD2	TGTGCCAGCAGTCCCGGACTAGCGGGGACTGGGGCCAACGTCCTGACTTTC	CASSPGLAGTGANVLTF
TRBV5-1	TRBJ2-7	once	TRBD2	TGCGCCAGCAGAGGGACTAGCGGGGCCTACGAGCAGTACTTC	CASRGTSGAYEQYF
TRBV7-9	TRBJ2-5	.	TRBD2	TGTGCCAGCAGCCGAACTAGCGGGAGTACGAACCAAGAGACCCAGTACTTC	CASSRTSGSTNQETQYF
TRBV4-1	TRBJ2-2	once	.	TGCGCCAGCAGCCAAGAGGTCCGAGACACCGGGGAGCTGTTTTTT	CASSQEVRDTGELFF
TRBV2	TRBJ2-3	.	TRBD1	TGTGCCAGCAGTTTGGACAGGGGAACAGATACGCAGTATTTT	CASSLDRGTDTQYF
TRBV5-4	TRBJ2-5	.	.	TGTGCCAGCAGCTTGGTACAGGGAGAGGAGACCCAGTACTTC	CASSLVQGEETQYF
TRBV18	TRBJ2-5	once	TRBD2	TGTGCCAGCTCTGACGGGAGGAAGACCCAGTACTTC	CASSDGRKTQYF
TRBV27	TRBJ2-7	.	TRBD1	TGTGCCAGCAGTTTGGGACAGCCCTACGAGCAGTACTTC	CASSLGQPYEQYF
TRBV4-2	TRBJ2-7	.	TRBD2	TGTGCCAGCAGCCTACGGGAGGACCACTCCTACGAGCAGTACTTC	CASSLREDHSYEQYF
TRBV5-5	TRBJ1-6	.	.	TGTGCCAGCAGTTGGCCGGGGCAGGGAGGATCACCCCTCCACTTT	CASSWPGQGGSPLHF
TRBV10-2	TRBJ2-3	.	.	TGCGCCAGCATGACTAGCACAGATACGCAGTATTTT	CASMTSTDTQYF
TRBV6-7	TRBJ1-2	.	TRBD1	TGTGCCAGCAGACGCCCGGTAGTGAGGCAGGGGGTGTTCTATGGCTACACCTTC	CASRRPVVRQGVFYGYTF
TRBV9	TRBJ2-5	.	.	TGTGCCAGCAGCGTAGGACAGAAGGTGGACAGTCAAGAGACCCAGTACTTC	CASSVGQKVDSQETQYF
TRBV7-9	TRBJ1-2	.	TRBD1	TGTGCCAGCAGCACCACGGTTGACAGGGGCTATGGCTACACCTTC	CASSTTVDRGYGYTF
TRBV7-2	TRBJ2-1	.	TRBD2	TGTGCCAGCAGCTTGGTGGGACTAGCGGACAATGAGCAGTTCTTC	CASSLVGLADNEQFF
TRBV7-2	TRBJ2-5	.	.	TGTGCCAGCAGCCCTACTTTACAGAGTCCCCAAGAGACCCAGTACTTC	CASSPTLQSPQETQYF
TRBV14	TRBJ1-3	.	.	TGTGCCAGCAGTCACAGATCCCCGCTCGGAAACACCATATATTTT	CASSHRSPLGNTIYF
TRBV6-5	TRBJ2-4	.	.	TGTACAAAACGACAGCTAGCCAAAAACATTCAGTACTTC	CTKRQLAKNIQYF
TRBV19	TRBJ1-2	.	.	TGTGCCACCAAGACAGGCAACTATGGCTACACCTTC	CATKTGNYGYTF
TRBV27	TRBJ2-7	.	TRBD1	TGTGCCAGCAGTACGTCACCGGGACAGATAAGAGAGCAGTACTTC	CASSTSPGQIREQYF
TRBV18	TRBJ2-5	once	.	TGTGCCAGCTCACCAGGCAGGGAAGAGACCCAGTACTTC	CASSPGREETQYF
TRBV30	TRBJ1-5	.	TRBD1	TGTGCCTGGAGCCTAGGGGACAGACAGCCCCAGCATTTT	CAWSLGDRQPQHF
TRBV7-9	TRBJ2-5	.	.	TGTGCCAGCAGCTTAAGCAGGTTACAAGAGACCCAGTACTTC	CASSLSRLQETQYF
TRBV11-2	TRBJ1-6	.	.	TGTGCCAGCAGCTTAGCTGCGGGGGCGTCCCTCCACTTT	CASSLAAGASLHF
TRBV14	TRBJ2-7	.	.	TGTGCCAGCAGCCAAGTCTCTAGCAGCCATTCCTACGAGCAGTACTTC	CASSQVSSSHSYEQYF
TRBV5-6	TRBJ2-3	.	TRBD1	TGTGCCAGCAGCTTGGCCGGGACAGGGCCAGATACGCAGTATTTT	CASSLAGTGPDTQYF
TRBV4-3	TRBJ2-7	.	TRBD2	TGCGCCAGCAGCTCGGGACTAGCCTTCTCCTACGAGCAGTACTTC	CASSSGLAFSYEQYF
TRBV9	TRBJ2-1	.	.	TGTGCCAGCAGCGTAGCTATAGCCATCGGGTCAATGGAGCAGTTCTTC	CASSVAIAIGSMEQFF
TRBV9	TRBJ1-1	.	.	TGTGCCAGCAGCGTGGGGGGTTTCGGCACTGAAGCTTTCTTT	CASSVGGFGTEAFF
TRBV30	TRBJ1-3	.	.	TGTGCCTGGACCTTGACAGGCTCTGGAAACACCATATATTTT	CAWTLTGSGNTIYF
TRBV2	TRBJ1-2	once	.	TGTGCCAGCATCCTACAGGGTTTGGATGGCTACACCTTC	CASILQGLDGYTF
TRBV4-1	TRBJ1-4	.	.	TGCGCCAGCAGCCAACTCCAGTCTGAAAAACTGTTTTTT	CASSQLQSEKLFF
TRBV6-5	TRBJ1-2	.	TRBD1	TGTGCCAGCAGTTACTCCGGGACAGCCATAAGTGGCTACACCTTC	CASSYSGTAISGYTF
TRBV19	TRBJ1-5	once	.	TGTGCCAGTAGTACCAAGACGTATGGACAGAATAGCAATCAGCCCCAGCATTTT	CASSTKTYGQNSNQPQHF
TRBV18	TRBJ2-7	.	.	TGTGCCAGCTCAAGCGTCGCCTACGAGCAGTACTTC	CASSSVAYEQYF
TRBV24-1	TRBJ2-1	.	TRBD1	TGTGCCACCAGTGCCGCTCCGGGACAGGGCTCCTACAATGAGCAGTTCTTC	CATSAAPGQGSYNEQFF
TRBV27	TRBJ2-5	.	.	TGTGCCAGCAGTTTATGGGCCTCTCAAGAGACCCAGTACTTC	CASSLWASQETQYF
TRBV5-6	TRBJ2-2	few	TRBD1	TGTGCCAGCAGCCCGGACAGGGCGGCCGGGGAGCTGTTTTTT	CASSPDRAAGELFF
TRBV6-1	TRBJ1-2	.	TRBD1	TGTGCCAGCAGTGAAGTCAGGGGGAACTATGGCTACACCTTC	CASSEVRGNYGYTF
TRBV5-1	TRBJ1-5	.	.	TGCGCCAGCAGCCCGGACACTAGCAATCAGCCCCAGCATTTT	CASSPDTSNQPQHF
TRBV7-9	TRBJ1-4	.	.	TGTGCCAGCAGCCCCTCAACGGCAACTAATGAAAAACTGTTTTTT	CASSPSTATNEKLFF
TRBV18	TRBJ2-1	.	.	TGTGCCACCACCCCGTCGGAAGAGGCTAGCAGTGAGCAGTTCTTC	CATTPSEEASSEQFF
TRBV2	TRBJ1-1	.	.	TGTGCCAGCAGTGCGGGGTTGAGGAGGGAGACTGAAGCTTTCTTT	CASSAGLRRETEAFF
TRBV5-1	TRBJ1-4	few	TRBD1	TGCGCCAGCAGCTGGGGGACAGGGGATGAAAAACTGTTTTTT	CASSWGTGDEKLFF
TRBV6-2/TRBV6-3	TRBJ2-7	.	TRBD2	TGTGCCAGCAGTTTAAGGACTAGCGGGACCGGCGAGCAGTACTTC	CASSLRTSGTGEQYF
TRBV5-6	TRBJ2-5	.	TRBD1	TGTGCCAGCAGAGGCTCCAGGGGGCCAGAGACCCAGTACTTC	CASRGSRGPETQYF
TRBV7-9	TRBJ1-2	.	.	TGTGCCAGCAGCTTGAGTCAGGGCCTTAACTATGGCTACACCTTC	CASSLSQGLNYGYTF
TRBV4-1	TRBJ2-1	.	.	TGCGCCAGCAGCCAACTTATAGCGGACGAGCAGTTCTTC	CASSQLIADEQFF
TRBV4-2	TRBJ2-2	.	.	TGTGCCAGCAGCCCCCGAGGTCCCACCGGGGAGCTGTTTTTT	CASSPRGPTGELFF
TRBV7-7	TRBJ2-5	once	TRBD1	TGTGCTAGCAGCTTAGGCGGGACAGGGGACGAGACCCAGTACTTC	CASSLGGTGDETQYF
TRBV21-1	TRBJ1-6	few	.	TGTGCCAGCAGCAAAGCCCGATTCAGGGCAAATGGGTCACCCCTCCACTTT	CASSKARFRANGSPLHF
TRBV6-5	TRBJ1-6	.	TRBD1	TGTGCCAGCAGAGGGGGCCCCCAGGGACCACCCCTCCACTTT	CASRGGPQGPPLHF
TRBV5-4	TRBJ2-3	.	.	TGTGCCAGCAGCTTACAGGGGGGGCAGGATACGCAGTATTTT	CASSLQGGQDTQYF
TRBV27	TRBJ2-7	once	.	TGTGCCAGCAGTTTTTACGGGGGGCAGGCCTACGAGCAGTACTTC	CASSFYGGQAYEQYF
TRBV28	TRBJ1-2	.	.	TGTGCCAGCAGTCTCTTGGGGGGCGGGAGCTATGGCTACACCTTC	CASSLLGGGSYGYTF
TRBV19	TRBJ2-3	once	TRBD2	TGTGCCAGTAGTACCCCGGGAGGGACAGATACGCAGTATTTT	CASSTPGGTDTQYF